This is a list of T cell receptor beta chains from one sample in a study of blood T cell repertoires in COVID-19. TCRdb's table, derived via immunoSEQ multiplex PCR, lists solely in-frame clones and lacks some. The profile shows 9,500 to 15,000 clones, 82% of them singletons. The sequenced material came from peripheral blood. The receptors stem from a woman in her fifties or sixties with acute or convalescent COVID-19. Each CDR3 is given with its conserved first and last residue.

J gene | V gene | CDR3 protein
TRBJ1-1 | TRBV2 | CASRAGAKSTEAFF
TRBJ1-5 | TRBV19 | CASSISRAGSQPQHF
TRBJ2-1 | TRBV19 | CASSGSTSGRTYNEQFF
TRBJ2-2 | TRBV11-2 | CASSLPLAGANTGELFF
TRBJ2-6 | TRBV7-3 | CASSYTGAGANVLTF
TRBJ1-2 | TRBV5-1 | CASSSVGGIESSGYTF
TRBJ1-6 | TRBV6-4 | CASRQSGDSPLHF
TRBJ2-1 | TRBV3-1/TRBV3-2 | CASSSGVAGGYNEQFF
TRBJ1-1 | TRBV10-3 | CATTADTEAFF
TRBJ2-1 | TRBV5-4 | CASSLSGGLGNEQFF
TRBJ2-1 | TRBV3-1/TRBV3-2 | CASSQGLAGLGNEQFF
TRBJ1-5 | TRBV3-1/TRBV3-2 | CASSQGGTGEGWQPQHF
TRBJ2-7 | TRBV3-1/TRBV3-2 | CASSPKPGSLYEQYF
TRBJ2-2 | TRBV10-3 | CAIRDDRAMNTGELFF
TRBJ1-2 | TRBV20-1 | CSARKDIYTF
TRBJ1-2 | TRBV5-1 | CASRLDTGDGYTF
TRBJ2-2 | TRBV19 | CASKSRLNTGELFF
TRBJ2-3 | TRBV7-6 | CASSLRQIADTQYF
TRBJ2-1 | TRBV20-1 | CSASSGHEQFF
TRBJ1-4 | TRBV28 | CASTGGDRGVYFNEKLFF
TRBJ2-7 | TRBV7-9 | CASSLAGGPREQYF
TRBJ1-5 | TRBV15 | CATSRHNQPQHF
TRBJ2-3 | TRBV28 | CASRGLDTQYF
TRBJ2-3 | TRBV5-8 | CASSLALRAADTQYF
TRBJ1-1 | TRBV30 | CACLPRTVRTEAFF
TRBJ1-5 | TRBV27 | CASRGGTGTYSNQPQHF
TRBJ1-2 | TRBV5-4 | CASSGRYRTGLRGYTF
TRBJ1-4 | TRBV5-1 | CASSPGTGWSNEKLFF
TRBJ2-7 | TRBV19 | CASSIIGGLGIYEQYF
TRBJ2-2 | TRBV2 | CASKRQGDGTGELFF
TRBJ2-2 | TRBV5-4 | CASSLGQIGELFF
TRBJ2-1 | TRBV7-9 | CASSLDYSSYNEQFF
TRBJ1-2 | TRBV5-1 | CASSSLPSTGGIYYGYTF
TRBJ2-3 | TRBV13 | CASSFGQTSTDTQYF
TRBJ2-7 | TRBV2 | CASSEHGTDSSYEQYF
TRBJ2-1 | TRBV7-3 | CASSISGGARNEQFF
TRBJ1-2 | TRBV3-1/TRBV3-2 | CASSQDWHGYTF
TRBJ2-6 | TRBV4-1 | CASSLTGDRAHGSGANVLTF
TRBJ2-1 | TRBV18 | CASSPLTNEQFF
TRBJ2-6 | TRBV6-5 | CASSKTASGANVLTF
TRBJ1-4 | TRBV20-1 | CSASAGWDEKLFF
TRBJ1-2 | TRBV12-3/TRBV12-4 | CASSSGTAYGYTF
TRBJ1-4 | TRBV7-8 | CASSLTRGRGRRTTNEKLFF
TRBJ2-7 | TRBV11-2 | CASSQNLGQGSYEQYF
TRBJ2-5 | TRBV18 | CASTGEETQYF
TRBJ1-5 | TRBV6-5 | CASNPARGGQPQHF
TRBJ1-2 | TRBV7-9 | CASSLVAGASNGYTF
TRBJ2-3 | TRBV6-1 | CASSEMSAGSDTQYF
TRBJ2-3 | TRBV7-3 | CASSLSGAKDTQYF
TRBJ2-2 | TRBV9 | CASSATGVGNTGELFF
TRBJ1-2 | TRBV11-3 | CASSWGSYGQNYGYTF
TRBJ1-2 | TRBV18 | CASSPGAADLVYGYTF
TRBJ2-5 | TRBV3-1/TRBV3-2 | CASSQDSTDDQETQYF
TRBJ2-5 | TRBV6-5 | CASRREVVQETQYF
TRBJ1-1 | TRBV6-2/TRBV6-3 | CASSSPGTGTEAFF
TRBJ1-3 | TRBV5-6 | CASSPGTVGSGNTIYF
TRBJ1-1 | TRBV2 | CASSRDRGPMNTEAFF
TRBJ2-1 | TRBV7-2 | CASSSLAGGPGQFF
TRBJ2-3 | TRBV6-6 | CASSYSTGTDTQYF